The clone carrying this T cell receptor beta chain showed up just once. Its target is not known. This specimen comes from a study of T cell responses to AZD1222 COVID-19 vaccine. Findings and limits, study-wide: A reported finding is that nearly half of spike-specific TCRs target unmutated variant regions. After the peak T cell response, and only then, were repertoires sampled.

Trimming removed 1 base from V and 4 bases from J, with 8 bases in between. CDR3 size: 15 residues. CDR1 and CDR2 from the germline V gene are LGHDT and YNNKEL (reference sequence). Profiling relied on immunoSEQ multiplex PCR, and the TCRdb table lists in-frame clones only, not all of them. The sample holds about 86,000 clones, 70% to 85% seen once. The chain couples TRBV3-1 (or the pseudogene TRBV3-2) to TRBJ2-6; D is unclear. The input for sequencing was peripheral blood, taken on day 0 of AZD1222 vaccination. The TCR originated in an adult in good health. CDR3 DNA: TGTGCCAGCAGCCAAGGGCCCACGGGGGCCAACGTCCTGACTTTC. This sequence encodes CASSQGPTGANVLTF.